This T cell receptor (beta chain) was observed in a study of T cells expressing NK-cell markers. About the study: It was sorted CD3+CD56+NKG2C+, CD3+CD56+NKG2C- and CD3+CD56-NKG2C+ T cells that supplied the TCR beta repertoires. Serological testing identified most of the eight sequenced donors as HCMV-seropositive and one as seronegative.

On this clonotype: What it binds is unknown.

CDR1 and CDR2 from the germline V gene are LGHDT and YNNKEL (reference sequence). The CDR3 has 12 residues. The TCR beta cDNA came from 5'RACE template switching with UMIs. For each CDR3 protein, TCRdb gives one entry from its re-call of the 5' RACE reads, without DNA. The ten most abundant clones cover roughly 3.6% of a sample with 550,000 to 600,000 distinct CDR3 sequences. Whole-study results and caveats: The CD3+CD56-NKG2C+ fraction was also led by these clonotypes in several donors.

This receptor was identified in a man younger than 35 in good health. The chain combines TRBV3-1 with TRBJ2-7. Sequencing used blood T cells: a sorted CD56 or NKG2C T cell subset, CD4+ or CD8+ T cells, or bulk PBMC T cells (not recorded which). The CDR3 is CASSQVESEQYF.